What follows are 22 T cell receptor beta chains derived from one specimen sequenced in a study of cytomegalovirus exposure and HLA in healthy donors. PCR used 60 Vbeta primers and 13 Jbeta primers. Only in-frame clones appear in the TCRdb table, and some are missing; sequencing was by immunoSEQ multiplex PCR. Among roughly 92,000 clones listed, 70% to 80% were seen once. The sequencing sample was made of PBMCs. These receptors were collected from a woman in her forties or fifties in good health and CMV-seropositive.

The chain combines TRBV4-1 with TRBJ2-2, with 8 positions matching TRBD2. Germline V lookup: CDR1 MGHRA, CDR2 YSYEKL. Trimming removed 2 bases from V and 3 bases from J; junction bases left unmatched: 5. CDR3 size: 16 residues. CDR3 loop: CASSQLPGGYTGELFF. In DNA form, the CDR3 reads TGCGCCAGCAGCCAACTGCCGGGGGGGTACACCGGGGAGCTGTTTTTT.

As concerns this clone: Germline is not matched at one junction end, which may reflect a read error. This chain uses TRBV10-3 with TRBJ1-1; TRBD1 might be the D (6 bases). The CDR3 has 15 residues. The germline V gene encodes CDR1 ENHRY and CDR2 SYGVKD. The CDR3 region is CAVRASGQSNTEAFF. In DNA, the CDR3 is TGTGCCGTCAGGGCCTCCGGACAGTCGAACACTGAAGCTTTCTTT.

The genes are TRBV6-6 and TRBJ1-2; 8 positions match TRBD1. V trimming: 6 bases; J trimming: 6 bases; junction bases outside the gene matches: 6. The CDR3 loop spans 13 amino acids. Germline V gives CDR1 MNHNY, CDR2 SVGAGI (reference sequence). The CDR3 spells CASRLQGGDGYTF. In nucleotides, the CDR3 is TGTGCCAGCAGATTACAGGGGGGAGATGGCTACACCTTC.

The V call is TRBV7-9, the J call TRBJ2-5; D might be TRBD2 (5 bases). The V gene's germline CDR1 is SEHNR and CDR2 FQNEAQ (reference sequence). The V end was cut by 7 bases, the J end by 1 base, with 19 bases between. The CDR3 contains 16 residues. In DNA, the CDR3 is TGTGCCAGCACCGTTATGGGCGGGCCGACCCAAGAGACCCAGTACTTC. Its protein product is CASTVMGGPTQETQYF.

The chain employs TRBV7-3 and TRBJ2-1; TRBD2 is a possible D gene (5 bases). Germline-derived CDR1 and CDR2 are SGHTA and FQGTGA. This CDR3 has 15 residues. With 6 bases removed from V and 2 bases from J, the gap between germline ends came to 14 bases. The CDR3 here is CASSQSRGTYNEQFF. In DNA form, the CDR3 reads TGTGCCAGCAGTCAGTCTCGGGGAACCTACAATGAGCAGTTCTTC.

This sequence joins TRBV7-9 and TRBJ2-3, with 7 bases identical to TRBD2. Unmatched junction bases numbered 10, after V lost 5 bases and J lost 2 bases. The CDR3 sequence is 16 residues long. Germline V lookup: CDR1 SEHNR, CDR2 FQNEAQ (reference sequence). The DNA for the CDR3 is TGTGCCAGCAGCCCCTGGGGGGGAGGGACCACAGATACGCAGTATTTT. It is translated as CASSPWGGGTTDTQYF.

The chain employs TRBV4-1 and TRBJ1-1; D ambiguous. The CDR3 has 15 amino acids. V was cut by 3 bases and J by 11 bases, with 22 bases left in between. The germline V gene has CDR1 MGHRA and CDR2 YSYEKL. Here the CDR3 reads CASSHNSAGGLYAFF. CDR3 in DNA: TGCGCCAGCAGCCATAACTCCGCGGGAGGACTATATGCTTTCTTT.

This chain connects TRBV19 to TRBJ2-3; TRBD1 matches at 8 bases. Trimming cost V 10 bases and J 0 bases; bases outside gene matches: 9. The CDR3 consists of 15 residues. Germline values: CDR1 LNHDA, CDR2 SQIVND (reference sequence). CDR3 DNA: TGTGCCACCGATGACAGGGGCCTTAGCACAGATACGCAGTATTTT. Translating gives CATDDRGLSTDTQYF.

This clone was counted between two and nine times. The rearrangement links TRBV19 to TRBJ1-5, with a weak D call TRBD1 (5 bases). CDR3 size: 12 residues. Between the trimmed V and J ends, which lost 6 bases and 7 bases, there was a span of 10 bases. Germline values: CDR1 LNHDA, CDR2 SQIVND (reference sequence). The CDR3 is CASRQGGQPQHF. The DNA for the CDR3 is TGTGCCAGTAGGCAGGGTGGGCAGCCCCAGCATTTT.

CDR3 coding DNA: TGTGCCAGCAGTGAAGCGCGTCTAGGGAGTTCCGACTACAATGAGCAGTTCTTC. Its protein product is CASSEARLGSSDYNEQFF. The chain has TRBV2 and TRBJ2-1, with D possibly matching TRBD2 (5 bases). Trimming stripped 0 bases from V and 3 bases from J, with 18 bases between. The length of the CDR3 is 18 residues. Germline lookup yields CDR1 SNHLY and CDR2 FYNNEI.

This sequence joins TRBV5-4 and TRBJ2-5; 8 bases map to TRBD2. Per germline, CDR1 SGHNT and CDR2 YYREEE (reference sequence). The CDR3 runs 16 residues. J was trimmed by 2 bases and V by 0 bases; bases with no gene match: 6. CDR3 DNA sequence: TGTGCCAGCAGCTTGGTTTTGCGGGGGGCTCAAGAGACCCAGTACTTC. This translates into CASSLVLRGAQETQYF.

This clone was seen more than once but under ten times. The CDR3 coding sequence is TGTGCCAGTAGGCGGGGAGCTGGAAACACCATATATTTT. Its translation: CASRRGAGNTIYF. The genes are TRBV19 and TRBJ1-3; no reliable D call. Germline assignment: CDR1 LNHDA and CDR2 SQIVND (reference sequence). V shed 6 bases and J shed 2 bases, with 8 bases lying between them. The CDR3 extends over 13 amino acids.

The genes are TRBV5-4 and TRBJ2-3; D is unclear. The CDR3 runs to 16 residues. CDR1 and CDR2 from the germline V gene are SGHNT and YYREEE (reference sequence). The V end was cut by 0 bases, the J end by 0 bases, with 11 bases between. This CDR3 reads CASSLAGALSTDTQYF. Written as DNA, the CDR3 is TGTGCCAGCAGCTTGGCCGGAGCCCTTAGCACAGATACGCAGTATTTT.

The J gene is TRBJ2-1, the V gene TRBV9; D is possibly TRBD2 (5 bases). This CDR3 comprises 15 residues. The V and J ends lost 7 bases and 5 bases respectively, with 19 bases between them. Looked up from germline, CDR1 is SGDLS and CDR2 is YYNGEE. The CDR3 nucleotides read TGTGCCAGCCAGCGCGCGGCCGGACTTCACAATGAGCAGTTCTTC. This translates into CASQRAAGLHNEQFF.

There are a few counts of this clone. V and J are TRBV7-6 and TRBJ2-7; 7 bases are a match to TRBD1. The V and J ends lost 5 bases and 5 bases, in that order; junction bases with no gene match: 12. Germline CDR1 reads SGHVS; CDR2 reads FNYEAQ. The CDR3 is made up of 15 amino acids. CDR3: CASSPFQGESDEQYF. CDR3 DNA sequence: TGTGCCAGCAGCCCCTTTCAGGGGGAGAGCGACGAGCAGTACTTC.

This chain links TRBV4-2 with TRBJ1-5, with TRBD1 identical over 9 bases. There are 15 residues in the CDR3. From germline, CDR1 is LGHNA and CDR2 YNFKEQ. Trimming at V came to 0 bases and at J to 6 bases, leaving 3 bases not matched to a gene. CDR3: CASSQDGDRAQPQHF. CDR3 nucleotide sequence: TGTGCCAGCAGCCAAGATGGGGACAGGGCTCAGCCCCAGCATTTT.

The V call is TRBV15, the J call TRBJ2-4, with D possibly TRBD1 on 6 matching bases. Germline V gives CDR1 LNHNV, CDR2 YYDKDF (reference sequence). V dropped 3 bases and J dropped 3 bases, with 18 bases sitting between them. The CDR3 is 17 residues long. CDR3 coding DNA: TGTGCCACCAGCAGCGACAGGCTTGGCTTAGGCAAAAACATTCAGTACTTC. This sequence encodes CATSSDRLGLGKNIQYF. Using reference TRBV15 and TRBJ2-4 for the parts outside the CDR3, the full variable domain is DAMVIQNPRYQVTQFGKPVTLSCSQTLNHNVMYWYQQKSSQAPKLLFHYYDKDFNNEADTPDNFQSRRPNTSFCFLDIRSPGLGDTAMYLCATSSDRLGLGKNIQYFGAGTRLSVL.

Concerning this clone itself: In the same sample, other DNA sequences code for this CDR3. The chain uses TRBV28 and TRBJ1-4; no clear D gene. CDR1 MDHEN and CDR2 SYDVKM come from the germline V gene. The CDR3 length is 14 residues. V was clipped by 1 base and J by 4 bases, with 7 bases between them. The CDR3 DNA reads as TGTGCCAGCAGTTTATCCGGGATTAATGAAAAACTGTTTTTT. Translating gives CASSLSGINEKLFF.

This sequence joins TRBV6-5 and TRBJ1-4; 8 nucleotides align to TRBD1. From germline, CDR1 is MNHEY and CDR2 SVGAGI. The CDR3 length is 15 residues. With V trimmed by 5 bases and J by 8 bases, 10 bases remained unmatched. CDR3 coding DNA: TGTGCCAGCAGTCACGGACAGGGAACTTCCGAAAAACTGTTTTTT. Translating gives CASSHGQGTSEKLFF.

CDR3 loop: CASSLEGIQGGYGYTF. The CDR3 nucleotides are TGTGCCAGCAGCTTAGAAGGAATCCAGGGCGGCTATGGCTACACCTTC. The rearrangement uses TRBV9 and TRBJ1-2; possible D gene TRBD1, 5 bases. With 4 bases removed from V and 4 bases from J, the gap between germline ends came to 20 bases. CDR1 SGDLS and CDR2 YYNGEE come from the germline V gene. The CDR3 has 16 residues.

V usage is TRBV19 and J usage is TRBJ1-1; 7 bases are a match to TRBD1. Germline V CDR1 and CDR2: LNHDA, SQIVND (reference sequence). Trimming removed 5 bases from V and 2 bases from J; junction bases left unmatched: 11. This CDR3 comprises 16 residues. CDR3 sequence (DNA): TGTGCCAGTAGTCCCGCCCCAGACAGGGTTAACACTGAAGCTTTCTTT. Translating it yields CASSPAPDRVNTEAFF.

The rearrangement links TRBV27 to TRBJ1-6, with a tentative D call TRBD1 (5 bases). CDR3 length: 14 amino acids. The V end was cut by 3 bases, the J end by 8 bases, with 11 bases between. Germline CDR1 reads MNHEY; CDR2 reads SMNVEV (reference sequence). Here the CDR3 DNA reads TGTGCCAGCAGTTTTGGGCAGGGCCATTCACCCCTCCACTTT. Translated, it gives CASSFGQGHSPLHF.